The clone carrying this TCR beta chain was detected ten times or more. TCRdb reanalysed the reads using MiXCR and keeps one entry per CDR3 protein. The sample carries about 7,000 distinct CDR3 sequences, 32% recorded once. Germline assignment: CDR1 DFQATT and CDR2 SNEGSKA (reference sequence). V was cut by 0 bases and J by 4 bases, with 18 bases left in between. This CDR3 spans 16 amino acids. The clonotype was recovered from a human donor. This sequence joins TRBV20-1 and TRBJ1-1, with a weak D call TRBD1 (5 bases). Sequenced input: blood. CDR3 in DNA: TGCAGTGCTAGAGATCAGGGAGGACAAGTATCCACTGAAGCTTTCTTT. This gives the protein CSARDQGGQVSTEAFF.